The T cell receptor beta chain under discussion was sequenced for a study of cytomegalovirus exposure and HLA in healthy donors. The data were produced by immunoSEQ multiplex PCR, yet TCRdb's version contains in-frame clones alone and is incomplete. Of some 69,000 clones listed, roughly 97% are singletons. Germline assignment: CDR1 SGHNT and CDR2 YYREEE (reference sequence). The CDR3 is 14 amino acids. V shed 5 bases, J shed 6 bases, and the junction held 8 bases outside the gene matches. This clonotype was sampled from a man aged 18 to 29 in good health and CMV-seronegative. The genes are TRBV5-4 and TRBJ2-3, with 8 bases lining up with TRBD1. Sequenced material: PBMCs. DNA for the CDR3: TGTGCCAGCAGTGGGACAGGCGATGGGGATACGCAGTATTTT. Translating it yields CASSGTGDGDTQYF.